This T cell receptor beta chain appears in the sequencing data of a study of identical twins (dated by TCRdb to the mid-2010s). At the level of the whole study: To test whether fetal clonotypes persist, the study used deep sequencing on TCR alpha and beta repertoires from monozygotic twins, unrelated adults of various ages, and cord blood. Replicate twin experiments were performed at different times using different library preparation protocols to rule out contamination.

Study-level results and caveats: Zero-insertion analyses could be partly confounded by invariant T cells such as MAIT and iNKT, though diverse VJ usage argued against such confounding for most clonotypes. Abundant cord blood beta clonotypes had fewer insertions, young adult naive repertoires showed a similar but weaker trend, and memory repertoires showed no such trend. Compared with coincidental sharing between unrelated individuals, an excess of low generation-probability sequences was observed among out-of-frame TCR alpha sequences shared between twins. In monozygotic twins, out-of-frame TCR alpha sharing was systematically underestimated by recombination models, although the models agreed with sharing between unrelated individuals. Excess twin sharing in beta out-of-frame sequences was weaker because fewer shared sequences lowered the signal-to-noise ratio. Because the same donors could not be followed over many years, the conclusions relied on cross-sectional statistical analysis.

As to this clonotype: The target of this receptor is not known. Within one base of it there is no much larger clone, and no base qualities were kept.

The CDR3 starts with the cysteine, ends with the phenylalanine, and has 17 residues. Only the CDR3 region is kept as DNA, spanning 51 bases read in frame from base 1. CDR1 and CDR2 are drawn from the germline V gene (reference sequence): MNHEY, SMNVEV. Trimming leaves V shorter by 5 bases and J shorter by 2 bases, with the junction holding 11 bases beyond the gene matches. Library preparation was by 5' RACE. The instrument was an Illumina HiSeq 2000. A universal primer binding site was added through template switching, and the final cDNA carried a unique molecular identifier so that TCR cDNA molecules could be counted accurately. Specific primers in the conserved constant-segment region were used to synthesize first-strand cDNA for the TCR alpha and beta chains. To control for contamination, every cDNA library carried two barcodes: a SMART-Mk sample barcode plus Illumina barcodes. TruSeq adapter sequences along with Illumina sample barcodes were introduced in two successive PCR steps. The Illumina HiSeq platform was used with custom primers to sequence TCR alpha and beta cDNA libraries. Per the authors' processing: Unique molecular identifiers were extracted from raw reads with MiGEC, and CDR3 positions were determined with MiXCR. For each individual, recombination models were inferred using an EM algorithm with the repgenHMM and IGoR tools. Shared clonotype analysis was performed with the tcR package in R, normalizing sharing by the product of cloneset sizes. To study raw recombination free of thymic and clonal selection effects, out-of-frame nonproductive sequences were analyzed. Starting from the raw public reads, TCRdb applied fastp trimming at Q25, assembled clones with MiXCR and retained in-frame beta chains. Entries that share a CDR3 protein sequence are merged under the most common genes and DNA. These V and J calls originate from TCRdb's pipeline instead of the authors' own analysis. The sample table shows hundreds of thousands of distinct CDR3 sequences, and approximately 9% are seen once. About 5% of the sample goes to the ten largest clones.

Every donor in the study was a healthy Caucasian. Miltenyi CD45RO+ enrichment and human naive T-cell isolation kits were used to isolate memory (CD45RO+) and naive T cells from PBMC. Sequenced material: memory (CD45RO+) T cells sorted from blood. The cell subset or site label on this specimen signifies: CD45RO+ enriched T cells. The TCR comes from a young woman in good health. In this chain, TRBV27 is recombined with TRBJ2-1; 8 nucleotides in the junction match TRBD2. The DNA sequence is given as TGTGCCAGCAGTCCTGCCCGGGGGGGAGTAGCCTACAATGAGCAGTTCTTC. Its translation reads: CASSPARGGVAYNEQFF.